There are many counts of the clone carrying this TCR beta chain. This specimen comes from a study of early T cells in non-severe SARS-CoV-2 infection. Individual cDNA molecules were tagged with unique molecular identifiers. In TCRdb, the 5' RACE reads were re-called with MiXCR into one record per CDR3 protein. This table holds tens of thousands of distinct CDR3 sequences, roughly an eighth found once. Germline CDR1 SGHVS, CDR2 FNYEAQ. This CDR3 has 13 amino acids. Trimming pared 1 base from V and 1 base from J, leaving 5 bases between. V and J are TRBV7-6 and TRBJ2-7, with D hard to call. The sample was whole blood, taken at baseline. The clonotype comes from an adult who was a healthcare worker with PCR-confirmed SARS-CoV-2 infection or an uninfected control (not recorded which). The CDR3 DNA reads TGTGCCAGCAGCTTAGGGGCGTCCTACGAGCAGTACTTC. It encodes CASSLGASYEQYF.